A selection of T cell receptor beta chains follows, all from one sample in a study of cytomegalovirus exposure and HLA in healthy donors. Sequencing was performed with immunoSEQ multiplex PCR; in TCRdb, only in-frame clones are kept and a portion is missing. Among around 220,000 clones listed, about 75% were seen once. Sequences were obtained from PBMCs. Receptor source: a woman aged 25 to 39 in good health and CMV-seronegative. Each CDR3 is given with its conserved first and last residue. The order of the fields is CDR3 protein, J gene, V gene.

cdr3_aa: CASSYRGGAYYNEQFF
j_call: TRBJ2-1
v_call: TRBV7-9

cdr3_aa: CASSEASSYNEQFF
j_call: TRBJ2-1
v_call: TRBV10-2

cdr3_aa: CAWSRPVWARKGNTEAFF
j_call: TRBJ1-1
v_call: TRBV30

cdr3_aa: CASSSPSNEQYF
j_call: TRBJ2-7
v_call: TRBV5-1

cdr3_aa: CASSFREGRNEQFF
j_call: TRBJ2-1
v_call: TRBV6-6

cdr3_aa: CASSQDLAGGSGEQFF
j_call: TRBJ2-1
v_call: TRBV2

cdr3_aa: CSVERDYEQYF
j_call: TRBJ2-7
v_call: TRBV29-1

cdr3_aa: CSSSFSGTGLIYGYTF
j_call: TRBJ1-2
v_call: TRBV7-9

cdr3_aa: CASSLVFRVGTEAFF
j_call: TRBJ1-1
v_call: TRBV7-9

cdr3_aa: CASSRTGFLQGQHF
j_call: TRBJ1-5
v_call: TRBV5-8

cdr3_aa: CASSEIVMTGEQYF
j_call: TRBJ2-7
v_call: TRBV6-1

cdr3_aa: CASSPGFHEQYF
j_call: TRBJ2-7
v_call: TRBV27

cdr3_aa: CASSLMGQPNF
j_call: TRBJ1-2
v_call: TRBV2

cdr3_aa: CASSARGSSYNEQFF
j_call: TRBJ2-1
v_call: TRBV7-3

cdr3_aa: CASSRAPPQETQYF
j_call: TRBJ2-5
v_call: TRBV18

cdr3_aa: CASRDRVIGYTF
j_call: TRBJ1-2
v_call: TRBV6-5

cdr3_aa: CASSLDQGGGPQHF
j_call: TRBJ1-5
v_call: TRBV7-8

cdr3_aa: CASSEGQENSPLHF
j_call: TRBJ1-6
v_call: TRBV6-1

cdr3_aa: CASSTSGRSYEQYF
j_call: TRBJ2-7
v_call: TRBV27

cdr3_aa: CAWADSTTGTIYF
j_call: TRBJ1-3
v_call: TRBV30

cdr3_aa: CASSPSLDRLQETQYF
j_call: TRBJ2-5
v_call: TRBV18

cdr3_aa: CVSSLDLAGLHTDTQYF
j_call: TRBJ2-3
v_call: TRBV7-9

cdr3_aa: CASSSLPGQGAMDEQFF
j_call: TRBJ2-1
v_call: TRBV5-1

cdr3_aa: CASSQGDRVGGNTIYF
j_call: TRBJ1-3
v_call: TRBV7-6

cdr3_aa: CASSNPGQGNYEQYF
j_call: TRBJ2-7
v_call: TRBV6-1

cdr3_aa: CASSSGRVGSDTQYF
j_call: TRBJ2-3
v_call: TRBV2

cdr3_aa: CASSHPTGTGSYEQYF
j_call: TRBJ2-7
v_call: TRBV7-2

cdr3_aa: CASSFRVPQETQYF
j_call: TRBJ2-5
v_call: TRBV27